Described below is a single T cell receptor (beta chain) sequence and its context. This specimen comes from a study of human T cells and chemical hapten exposure. Time point: patch test 2, 6 weeks after DPC sensitization. Treatment indicated: therapeutic diphenylcyclopropenone sensitization with weekly scalp DPC. MiXCR, run by TCRdb on the RACE reads, gives a single entry per CDR3 protein. The sample has 120,000 to 150,000 distinct CDR3 sequences; approximately 10% are singletons. The material sequenced was whole blood, taken in connection with sensitization to the hapten diphenylcyclopropenone (DPC). This TCR was recovered from a woman between 50 and 59 years old with alopecia areata. Some clones in this sample may be carry-over from other donors' samples.

The CDR3 nucleotides are TGTGCCAGCAGCGCCACGGCAGGGGGCATAAACTATGGCTACACCTTC. Translation: CASSATAGGINYGYTF. The chain carries TRBV9 and TRBJ1-2, with 8 bases aligning to TRBD1. Germline V gene data show CDR1 as SGDLS and CDR2 as YYNGEE. This CDR3 comprises 16 residues. With 3 bases clipped from V and 2 bases from J, the junction kept 9 bases outside the gene matches.